This is a list of T cell receptor beta chains from one sample in a study of cytomegalovirus exposure and HLA in healthy donors. Only in-frame clones appear in the TCRdb table, and some are missing; sequencing was by immunoSEQ multiplex PCR. The sample shows around 150,000 clones, around four fifths of them seen only once. Input material: PBMCs. The receptors originated from a man between 25 and 39 years old in good health and CMV-seropositive. CDR3s include the opening cysteine and the closing phenylalanine or tryptophan. A D gene is named only where the DNA matches it firmly. Size tells how often a clone was seen (once, few, many) or the class of an expanded clone, and some rows leave it out.

D gene	CDR3 length	V gene	J gene	clone size	CDR3 DNA	CDR3 protein
-	15	TRBV18	TRBJ1-6	-	TGTGCCAGCTCACTAACGGCCATGAGGAATTCACCCCTCCACTTT	CASSLTAMRNSPLHF
TRBD2	16	TRBV7-8	TRBJ2-1	-	TGTGCCAGCAGCGATAAGATAGCGGGCTCCTACAATGAGCAGTTCTTC	CASSDKIAGSYNEQFF
-	17	TRBV10-1	TRBJ1-1	-	TGCGCCAGCAGACAGGACCCCAAAGTGGACATGAACACTGAAGCTTTCTTT	CASRQDPKVDMNTEAFF
-	15	TRBV7-9	TRBJ1-1	once	TGTGCCAGCAGCTTAGCGCACGGGTCGCACACTGAAGCTTTCTTT	CASSLAHGSHTEAFF
TRBD2	19	TRBV13	TRBJ2-4	-	TGTGCCAGCAGCTTAAATAGACTAGCGGGGGAGCTAGCCAAAAACATTCAGTACTTC	CASSLNRLAGELAKNIQYF
-	15	TRBV5-1	TRBJ2-2	few	TGCGCCAGCAGCTTGGAGGCAGGGAAGGCCGGGGAGCTGTTTTTT	CASSLEAGKAGELFF
-	13	TRBV30	TRBJ2-3	-	TGTGCCTGGAGTAGAGCTAGCGTAGATACGCAGTATTTT	CAWSRASVDTQYF
TRBD2	17	TRBV7-2	TRBJ2-5	-	TGTGCCAGCAGCTCCCTGCCTAGCGGGGGGGCCGTGGAGACCCAGTACTTC	CASSSLPSGGAVETQYF
-	12	TRBV5-6	TRBJ2-1	-	TGTGCCAGCAAGCTAGAAGGGGATGAGCAGTTCTTC	CASKLEGDEQFF
TRBD1	14	TRBV28	TRBJ1-4	-	TGTGCCAGCAGTGGGACAGGGGCAAATGAAAAACTGTTTTTT	CASSGTGANEKLFF
-	15	TRBV7-2	TRBJ2-7	-	TGTGCCAGCAGTTATTCCCAGGGAATTACCTACGAGCAGTACTTC	CASSYSQGITYEQYF
TRBD1	15	TRBV19	TRBJ1-3	once	TGTGCCAGCCCCGGGACAGGGGGCTCTGGAAACACCATATATTTT	CASPGTGGSGNTIYF
-	13	TRBV19	TRBJ2-7	-	TGTGCCAGTAGTATATCAGGCTACTACGAGCAGTACTTC	CASSISGYYEQYF
TRBD2	14	TRBV5-6	TRBJ2-1	-	TGTGCCAGCAGCTCGCGGGGGGGGTACAATGAGCAGTTCTTC	CASSSRGGYNEQFF
-	14	TRBV2	TRBJ2-6	-	TGTGCCAGCAGGGCAACCTCTGGGGCCAACGTCCTGACTTTC	CASRATSGANVLTF
-	14	TRBV2	TRBJ1-2	few	TGTGCCAGCAGTGTTAACGGGGGGATCAACGGCTACACCTTC	CASSVNGGINGYTF
TRBD1	18	TRBV12-5	TRBJ1-2	-	TGTGCTAGTGGTTTTAATGCCGGAGACGGACAGGGGCGCAGAGGCTACACCTTC	CASGFNAGDGQGRRGYTF